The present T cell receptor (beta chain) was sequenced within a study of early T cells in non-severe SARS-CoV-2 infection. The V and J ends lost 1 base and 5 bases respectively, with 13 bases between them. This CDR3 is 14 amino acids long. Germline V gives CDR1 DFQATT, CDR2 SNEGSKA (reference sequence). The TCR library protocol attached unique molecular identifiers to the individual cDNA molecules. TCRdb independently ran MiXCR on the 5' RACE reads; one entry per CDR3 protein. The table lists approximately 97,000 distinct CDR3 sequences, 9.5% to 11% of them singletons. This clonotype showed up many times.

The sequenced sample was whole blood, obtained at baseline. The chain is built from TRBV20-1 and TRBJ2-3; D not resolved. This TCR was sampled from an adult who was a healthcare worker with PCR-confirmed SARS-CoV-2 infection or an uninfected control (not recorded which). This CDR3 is CSARAVLGLDTQYF. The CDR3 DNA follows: TGCAGTGCTAGAGCGGTATTGGGATTAGATACGCAGTATTTT.